Listed here are 10 T cell receptor beta chains from one sample, sequenced in a study of cytomegalovirus exposure and HLA in healthy donors. This PCR relied on a set of 60 Vbeta primers and 13 Jbeta primers. Clones were sequenced by immunoSEQ multiplex PCR, and TCRdb holds only the in-frame ones, with some missing. The profile shows roughly 99,000 clones, around three quarters of them singletons. The sample comprised PBMCs. These receptors were taken from a male donor in good health and CMV-seropositive.

The chain uses TRBV6-5 and TRBJ2-2; 10 bases line up with TRBD2. Germline V gene sequence: CDR1 MNHEY, CDR2 SVGAGI. The J segment lost 3 bases and the V segment lost 4 bases, leaving 5 bases of the junction unmatched. The CDR3 sequence is 16 residues long. CDR3 sequence reads: CASSSAGGPYTGELFF. The CDR3 DNA follows: TGTGCCAGCAGTTCAGCGGGGGGGCCTTACACCGGGGAGCTGTTTTTT.

The chain recombines TRBV7-2 with TRBJ2-2, with D hard to call. Trimming removed 4 bases at V and 0 bases at J, with 18 bases between. The CDR3 is made up of 18 amino acids. Looked up from germline, CDR1 is SGHTA and CDR2 is FQGNSA. The CDR3 nucleotides read TGTGCCAGCAGCTCCTCCAGTTGGCGGATCGCGAACACCGGGGAGCTGTTTTTT. Its translation: CASSSSSWRIANTGELFF.

This clone has a single count. The chain recombines TRBV19 with TRBJ2-1; weak D call: TRBD2 (6 bases). Germline CDR1 and CDR2: LNHDA and SQIVND (reference sequence). With 3 bases removed from V and 9 bases from J, the gap between germline ends came to 15 bases. The CDR3 spans 14 residues. DNA for the CDR3: TGTGCCAGTAGTATTTCGGCGGGGCAGCGTGAGCAGTTCTTC. Translated, it gives CASSISAGQREQFF.

This chain connects TRBV5-4 to TRBJ2-1; the match to TRBD2 covers 12 bases. The germline V gene has CDR1 SGHNT and CDR2 YYREEE (reference sequence). V shed 4 bases, J shed 9 bases, and the junction held 11 bases outside the gene matches. CDR3 size: 16 residues. The CDR3 DNA reads TGTGCCAGCAGCCCCAGGACTAGCGGGGTGAGGAGTGAGCAGTTCTTC. Residues: CASSPRTSGVRSEQFF.

The CDR3 sequence is CASSQGDRLNQPQHF. For the CDR3, the DNA is TGCGCCAGCAGCCAAGGGGACAGACTCAATCAGCCCCAGCATTTT. V usage is TRBV4-3 and J usage is TRBJ1-5; 7 bases are a match to TRBD1. Germline CDR1 LGHNA, CDR2 YSLEER. The CDR3 contains 15 residues. J lost 3 bases, V lost 1 base, and 3 bases had no gene match.

The table lists this clone with a few counts. The rearrangement uses TRBV6-1 and TRBJ2-5, with 10 bases identical to TRBD2. Trimming took 6 bases from V and 4 from J; bases not matched to a gene: 8. Germline CDR1 is MNHNS and CDR2 is SASEGT. The CDR3 length is 15 residues. CDR3 region: CASSHLAGAVETQYF. The CDR3 coding sequence is TGTGCCAGCAGCCACCTAGCGGGGGCGGTAGAGACCCAGTACTTC.

This rearrangement joins TRBV5-4 to TRBJ2-2; no clear D gene. The V gene lost 3 bases and the J gene lost 3 bases, with 6 bases spanning the gap. Germline V gene sequence: CDR1 SGHNT, CDR2 YYREEE (reference sequence). CDR3 length equals 13 residues. The CDR3 region is CASSYSYTGELFF. The CDR3 nucleotides are TGTGCCAGCAGCTACTCCTACACCGGGGAGCTGTTTTTT.

This chain joins TRBV2 and TRBJ1-1; TRBD1 is a possible D gene (6 bases). This CDR3 is built from 12 residues. The germline gives CDR1 SNHLY, CDR2 FYNNEI. V was clipped by 4 bases and J by 8 bases, with 11 bases between them. The CDR3 nucleotides read TGTGCCAGCAGTGTGACAACAGGGGAAGCTTTCTTT. Translation gives CASSVTTGEAFF.

The chain recombines TRBV11-3 with TRBJ2-1; 10 bases match TRBD2. V lost 2 bases, J lost 8 bases, and 15 bases stayed unmatched. Germline V gene lookup returns CDR1 SGHNT and CDR2 YENEEA. The CDR3 extends over 18 amino acids. The CDR3 coding sequence is TGTGCCAGCAGCTTACCCCTCACTATGAGCGGGGGGGCCGATGAGCAGTTCTTC. This translates into CASSLPLTMSGGADEQFF.

The chain joins TRBV12-5 to TRBJ2-1; perhaps TRBD1 as D (7 bases). The CDR3 loop spans 16 amino acids. The V gene lost 9 bases and the J gene lost 3 bases, with 21 bases spanning the gap. Germline V CDR1 and CDR2: LGHNT, FRNRAP. The CDR3 loop reads CASLMFGGQIYNEQFF. CDR3 sequence (DNA): TGTGCTAGCTTAATGTTCGGGGGACAGATCTACAATGAGCAGTTCTTC.